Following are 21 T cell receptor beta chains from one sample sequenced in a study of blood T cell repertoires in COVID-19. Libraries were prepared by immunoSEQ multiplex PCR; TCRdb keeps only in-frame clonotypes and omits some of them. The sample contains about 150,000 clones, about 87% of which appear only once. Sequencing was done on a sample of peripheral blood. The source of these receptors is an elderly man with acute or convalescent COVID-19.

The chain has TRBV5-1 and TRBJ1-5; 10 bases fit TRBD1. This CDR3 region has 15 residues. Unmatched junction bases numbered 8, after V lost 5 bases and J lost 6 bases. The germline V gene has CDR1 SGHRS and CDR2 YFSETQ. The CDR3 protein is CASSLTGGPGQPQHF. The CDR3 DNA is TGCGCCAGCAGTTTGACAGGGGGCCCTGGTCAGCCCCAGCATTTT.

Here the CDR3 DNA reads TGCGCCAGCAGCCCCGGCCCGCGGGTCCCCGAGTCCGGGGAGCTGTTTTTT. Translation: CASSPGPRVPESGELFF. The V gene is TRBV4-1, the J gene TRBJ2-2; TRBD2 might be the D (5 bases). The V and J ends lost 4 bases and 6 bases respectively, with 21 bases between them. The CDR3 is made up of 17 amino acids. The germline V gene has CDR1 MGHRA and CDR2 YSYEKL.

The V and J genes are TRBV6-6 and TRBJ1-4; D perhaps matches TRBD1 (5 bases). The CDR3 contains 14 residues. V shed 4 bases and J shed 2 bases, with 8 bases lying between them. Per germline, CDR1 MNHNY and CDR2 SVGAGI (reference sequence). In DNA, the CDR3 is TGTGCCAGCAGTTGGTACAGGACTAATGAAAAACTGTTTTTT. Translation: CASSWYRTNEKLFF.

DNA of the CDR3: TGCGCCAGCAGCTTGGAGTCAGGGGTGACGGGTTCACCCCTCCACTTT. It codes for CASSLESGVTGSPLHF. This sequence joins TRBV5-1 and TRBJ1-6; a weak D match, TRBD1 (6 bases). Trimming stripped 0 bases from V and 9 bases from J, with 16 bases between. This CDR3 spans 16 amino acids. Per germline, CDR1 SGHRS and CDR2 YFSETQ.

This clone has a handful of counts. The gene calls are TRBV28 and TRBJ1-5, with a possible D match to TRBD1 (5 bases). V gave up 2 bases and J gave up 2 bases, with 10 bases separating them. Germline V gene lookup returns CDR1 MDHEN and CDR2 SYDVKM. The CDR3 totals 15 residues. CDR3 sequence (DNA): TGTGCCAGCAGTTTAGCGGGGGGAGGCAATCAGCCCCAGCATTTT. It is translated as CASSLAGGGNQPQHF.

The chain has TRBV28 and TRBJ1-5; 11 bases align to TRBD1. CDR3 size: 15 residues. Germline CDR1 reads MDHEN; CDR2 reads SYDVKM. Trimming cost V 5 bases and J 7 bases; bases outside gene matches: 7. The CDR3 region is CASSPGQGAGQPQHF. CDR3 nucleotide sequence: TGTGCCAGCAGTCCAGGACAGGGGGCTGGGCAGCCCCAGCATTTT.

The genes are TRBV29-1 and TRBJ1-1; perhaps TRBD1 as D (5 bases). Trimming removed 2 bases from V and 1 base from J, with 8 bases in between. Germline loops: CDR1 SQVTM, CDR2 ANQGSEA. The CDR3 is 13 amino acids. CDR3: CSVERTTNTEAFF. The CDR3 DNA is TGCAGCGTTGAACGGACAACGAACACTGAAGCTTTCTTT.

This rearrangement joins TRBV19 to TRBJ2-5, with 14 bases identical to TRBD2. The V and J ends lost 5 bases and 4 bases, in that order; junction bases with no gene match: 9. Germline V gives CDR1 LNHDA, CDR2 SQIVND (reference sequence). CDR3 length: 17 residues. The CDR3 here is CASSDPGLAGGGETQYF. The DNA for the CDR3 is TGTGCCAGTAGTGACCCAGGACTAGCGGGAGGTGGAGAGACCCAGTACTTC.

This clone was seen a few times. DNA of the CDR3: TGTGCCAGTAGTACGACAGGGGAGGGACAGCCCCAGCATTTT. As protein: CASSTTGEGQPQHF. The chain couples TRBV19 to TRBJ1-5; 8 nucleotides agree with TRBD1. The V segment lost 4 bases and the J segment 7 bases; nucleotides outside the gene matches: 6. The CDR3 extends over 14 amino acids. CDR1 and CDR2 (germline): LNHDA, SQIVND (reference sequence).

CDR3 nucleotide sequence: TGCAGCGTGGCGGGACCCCAGGACGTGCAGTACTTC. This sequence encodes CSVAGPQDVQYF. V is TRBV29-1 and J is TRBJ2-7, with D tentatively TRBD2 (6 bases). V shed 6 bases and J shed 9 bases, with 18 bases lying between them. Germline CDR1 reads SQVTM; CDR2 reads ANQGSEA. This CDR3 contains 12 residues.

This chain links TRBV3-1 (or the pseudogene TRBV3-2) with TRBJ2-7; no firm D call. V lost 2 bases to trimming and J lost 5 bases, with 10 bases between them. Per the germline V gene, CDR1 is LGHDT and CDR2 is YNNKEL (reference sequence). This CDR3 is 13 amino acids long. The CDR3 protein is CASSQSRYNEQYF. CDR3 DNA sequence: TGTGCCAGCAGCCAATCTCGGTATAACGAGCAGTACTTC.

For the CDR3, the DNA is TGCGCCAGCAGCTTGGGCAGGGGGAATACTGAAGCTTTCTTT. It specifies CASSLGRGNTEAFF. The chain joins TRBV5-1 to TRBJ1-1; 7 nucleotides line up with TRBD1. The junction had 4 bases not matched to a gene; V was cut back by 0 bases and J by 5 bases. CDR1 is SGHRS, CDR2 YFSETQ, per germline. The CDR3 spans 14 residues.

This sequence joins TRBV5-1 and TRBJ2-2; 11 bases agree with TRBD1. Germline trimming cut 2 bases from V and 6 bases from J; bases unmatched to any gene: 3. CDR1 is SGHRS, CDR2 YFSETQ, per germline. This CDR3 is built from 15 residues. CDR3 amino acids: CASSLGTGGSGELFF. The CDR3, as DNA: TGCGCCAGCAGCTTAGGGACAGGGGGATCCGGGGAGCTGTTTTTT.

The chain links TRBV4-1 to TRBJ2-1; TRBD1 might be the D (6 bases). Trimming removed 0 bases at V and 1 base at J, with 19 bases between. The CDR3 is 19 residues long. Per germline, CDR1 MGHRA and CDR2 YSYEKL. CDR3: CASSQDRVVADSSYNEQFF. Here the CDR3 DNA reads TGCGCCAGCAGCCAAGATAGAGTAGTTGCGGACAGTTCCTACAATGAGCAGTTCTTC.

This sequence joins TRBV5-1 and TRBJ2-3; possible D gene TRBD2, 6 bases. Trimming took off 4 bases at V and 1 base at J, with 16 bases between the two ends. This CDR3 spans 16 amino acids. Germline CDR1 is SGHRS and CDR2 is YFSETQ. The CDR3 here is CASSGATSRRTDTQYF. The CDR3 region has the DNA TGCGCCAGCAGCGGGGCCACTAGCAGACGCACAGATACGCAGTATTTT.

The CDR3 DNA reads as TGTGCCAGCAGCCAAGGGGGAAGGGGTCTCTATGGCTACACCTTC. Translated, it gives CASSQGGRGLYGYTF. The chain employs TRBV14 and TRBJ1-2; D perhaps matches TRBD1 (5 bases). The CDR3 totals 15 residues. V was cut by 1 base and J by 4 bases, with 13 bases left in between. Germline V gene lookup returns CDR1 SGHDN and CDR2 FVKESK.

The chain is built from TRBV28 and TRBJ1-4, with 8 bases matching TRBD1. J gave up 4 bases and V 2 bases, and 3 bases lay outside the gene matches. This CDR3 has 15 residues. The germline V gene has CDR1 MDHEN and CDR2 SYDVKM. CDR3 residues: CASSLRDRFNEKLFF. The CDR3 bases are TGTGCCAGCAGTTTACGGGACAGGTTTAATGAAAAACTGTTTTTT.

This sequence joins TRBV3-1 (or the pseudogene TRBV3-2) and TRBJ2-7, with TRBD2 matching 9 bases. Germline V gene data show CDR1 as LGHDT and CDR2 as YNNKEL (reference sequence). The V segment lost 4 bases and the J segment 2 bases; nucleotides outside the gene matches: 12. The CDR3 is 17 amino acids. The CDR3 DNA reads TGTGCCAGCAGCCCACTACTCGCGGCGGGAGGGGCCTACGAGCAGTACTTC. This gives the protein CASSPLLAAGGAYEQYF.

This CDR3 is CASSPSGDQPQHF. In DNA, the CDR3 is TGTGCCAGCAGTCCGTCGGGGGACCAGCCCCAGCATTTT. The chain has TRBV3-1 (or the pseudogene TRBV3-2) and TRBJ1-5; TRBD1 might be the D (5 bases). The germline gives CDR1 LGHDT, CDR2 YNNKEL (reference sequence). This CDR3 is built from 13 residues. V was clipped by 6 bases and J by 7 bases, with 13 bases between them.

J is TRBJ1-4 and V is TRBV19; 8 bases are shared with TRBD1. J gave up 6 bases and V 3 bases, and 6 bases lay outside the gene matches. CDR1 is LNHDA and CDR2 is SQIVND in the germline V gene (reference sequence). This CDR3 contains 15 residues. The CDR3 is CASSILAGGYEKLFF. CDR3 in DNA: TGTGCCAGTAGTATTTTGGCAGGGGGCTATGAAAAACTGTTTTTT.

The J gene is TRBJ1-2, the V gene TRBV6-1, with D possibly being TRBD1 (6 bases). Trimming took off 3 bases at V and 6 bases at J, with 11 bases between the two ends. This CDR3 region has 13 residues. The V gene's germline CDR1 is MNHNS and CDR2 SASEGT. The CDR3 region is CASSDWTANGYTF. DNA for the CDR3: TGTGCCAGCAGTGATTGGACAGCGAATGGCTACACCTTC.